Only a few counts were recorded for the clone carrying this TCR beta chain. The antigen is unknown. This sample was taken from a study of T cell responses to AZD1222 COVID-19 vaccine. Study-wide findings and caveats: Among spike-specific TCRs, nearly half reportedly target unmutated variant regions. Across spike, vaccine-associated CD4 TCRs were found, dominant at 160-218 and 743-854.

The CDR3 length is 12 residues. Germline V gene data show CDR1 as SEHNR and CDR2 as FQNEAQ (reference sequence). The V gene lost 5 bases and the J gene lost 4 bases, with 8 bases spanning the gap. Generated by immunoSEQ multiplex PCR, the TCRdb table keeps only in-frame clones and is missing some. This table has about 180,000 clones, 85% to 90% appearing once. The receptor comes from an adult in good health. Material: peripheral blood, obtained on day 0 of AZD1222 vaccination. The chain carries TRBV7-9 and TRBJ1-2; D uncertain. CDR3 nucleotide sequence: TGTGCCAGCAGCAAGGACCTCTATGGCTACACCTTC. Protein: CASSKDLYGYTF.